This is a list of T cell receptor beta chains from one sample in a study of shared clonotypes between healthy human individuals. Sequencing was performed with immunoSEQ multiplex PCR; in TCRdb, only in-frame clones are kept and a portion is missing. The sample lists hundreds of thousands of clones, 90% to 98% occurring once. The sequenced material came from naive CD8+ T cells sorted from blood. These receptors were obtained from a man under 40 in good health. Each CDR3 is given with its conserved first and last residue. A D gene is named only where the DNA matches it firmly. Clone size appears in some rows only: once, few, many, or a class for an expanded clone.

j_gene	v_gene	d_gene	abundance	CDR3nt	CDR3aa
TRBJ2-2	TRBV7-9	TRBD1	.	TGTGCCAGCAGCGGACAGGAGCCCACCGGGGAGCTGTTTTTT	CASSGQEPTGELFF
TRBJ2-7	TRBV30	TRBD2	.	TGTGCCTGGACGGGACTAGCTGCCGAGCAGTACTTC	CAWTGLAAEQYF
TRBJ2-7	TRBV6-1	.	.	TGTGCCAGCAGTAAAAAAGAGGCCCACGAGCAGTACTTC	CASSKKEAHEQYF
TRBJ2-1	TRBV28	TRBD2	.	TGTGCCAGCATCCATTCTAGCGGGAGATCCAATGAGCAGTTCTTC	CASIHSSGRSNEQFF
TRBJ2-7	TRBV28	.	.	TGTGCCAGCAGTTTAGTGTCACAGAGCTCCTACGAGCAGTACTTC	CASSLVSQSSYEQYF
TRBJ2-3	TRBV20-1	.	.	TGCAGTGCTAGGATGACAGATACGCAGTATTTT	CSARMTDTQYF
TRBJ2-1	TRBV11-3	TRBD1	.	TGTGCCAGCAGCCCGAGGGACAGGAGCTCCTACAATGAGCAGTTCTTC	CASSPRDRSSYNEQFF
TRBJ2-7	TRBV5-6	TRBD1	.	TGTGCCAGCAGCTGGACAGGGGCCTACGAGCAGTACTTC	CASSWTGAYEQYF
TRBJ1-1	TRBV5-1	.	.	TGCGCCAGCACCGACGGGGTTGACACTGAAGCTTTCTTT	CASTDGVDTEAFF
TRBJ2-1	TRBV29-1	.	.	TGCAGCGTTGAAGACAGGGGAAATCTCAATGAGCAGTTCTTC	CSVEDRGNLNEQFF
TRBJ2-7	TRBV7-3	.	.	TGTGCCAGCAGCTCGGGCCCCGGGAGTAGCTACGAGCAGTACTTC	CASSSGPGSSYEQYF
TRBJ2-1	TRBV28	.	.	TGTGCCAGCAGTTTTCGGGATGAGCAGTTCTTC	CASSFRDEQFF
TRBJ2-5	TRBV7-9	TRBD1	once	TGTGCCAGCAGCTCCGGGACAGGGGTGAAGACCCAGTACTTC	CASSSGTGVKTQYF
TRBJ1-5	TRBV27	.	.	TGTGCCAGCGGACTACAGGGTGGCGGGCAGCCCCAGCATTTT	CASGLQGGGQPQHF
TRBJ2-7	TRBV15	.	.	TGTGCCACCAGCAGACAGGGGATCGGGCAGTACTTC	CATSRQGIGQYF
TRBJ2-1	TRBV29-1	TRBD1	once	TGCAGCGTGAGACAGGGTATCAACAATGAGCAGTTCTTC	CSVRQGINNEQFF
TRBJ2-7	TRBV10-3	TRBD2	.	TGTGCCATCAGTGAGTCGAGGGCTAGCGGGAGGGAATCCTACGAGCAGTACTTC	CAISESRASGRESYEQYF